These 15 T cell receptor beta chains were sequenced from one sample in a study of shared clonotypes between healthy human individuals. Profiling relied on immunoSEQ multiplex PCR, and the TCRdb table lists in-frame clones only, not all of them. The sample lists about 2.1 million clones, around 93% occurring once. Naive CD8 cells lacked CD45RO, underwent positive selection for CCR7 and left out terminally differentiated effector memory CD45RA+ cells. The specimen sequenced was naive CD8+ T cells from PBMCs. The origin of the receptors is a man aged 18 to 29 in good health. Some clones in this sample may be carry-over from other donors' samples.

The chain carries TRBV6-1 and TRBJ2-7; a possible D gene is TRBD1 (6 bases). This CDR3 contains 15 residues. V lost 1 base to trimming and J lost 4 bases, with 14 bases between them. CDR1 and CDR2 from the germline V gene are MNHNS and SASEGT. CDR3 in amino acids: CASSEGDQGIYEQYF. The CDR3 DNA sequence: TGTGCCAGCAGTGAAGGAGACCAGGGGATTTACGAGCAGTACTTC.

This chain connects TRBV2 to TRBJ2-5; D not resolved. V lost 4 bases, J lost 7 bases, and 19 bases lay in between. CDR1 and CDR2 (germline): SNHLY, FYNNEI. The CDR3 covers 15 residues. This chain's CDR3 is CASSARVAQVGTQYF. Written as DNA, the CDR3 is TGTGCCAGCAGTGCTCGAGTAGCCCAAGTCGGGACCCAGTACTTC.

The chain is built from TRBV18 and TRBJ1-2, with D perhaps TRBD1 (6 bases). CDR1 and CDR2 (germline): KGHSH, LQKENI. CDR3 length equals 12 residues. V shed 3 bases and J shed 6 bases, with 8 bases lying between them. CDR3 sequence: CASSPGGDGYTF. In DNA, the CDR3 is TGTGCCAGCTCACCCGGGGGCGATGGCTACACCTTC.

The chain combines TRBV7-9 with TRBJ1-3; D may be TRBD1 (5 bases). V lost 1 base to trimming and J lost 0 bases, with 13 bases between them. The length of the CDR3 is 17 residues. Germline V CDR1 and CDR2: SEHNR, FQNEAQ (reference sequence). CDR3: CASSLVPRVNSGNTIYF. The CDR3 coding sequence is TGTGCCAGCAGCTTAGTTCCCAGGGTCAACTCTGGAAACACCATATATTTT.

The CDR3 nucleotides are TGTGCCAGCAGTTCTAGCGATGTCGGCTACACTGAAGCTTTCTTT. Its translation: CASSSSDVGYTEAFF. The chain links TRBV6-5 to TRBJ1-1; D is uncertain. This CDR3 spans 15 amino acids. The germline gives CDR1 MNHEY, CDR2 SVGAGI. V gave up 4 bases and J gave up 3 bases, with 15 bases separating them.

The count of this clone is one. J is TRBJ2-7 and V is TRBV5-6; weak D call: TRBD2 (5 bases). V was trimmed by 0 bases and J by 4 bases, leaving 11 bases between them. Germline lookup yields CDR1 SGHDT and CDR2 YYEEEE. The CDR3 length is 14 residues. The DNA of the CDR3 is TGTGCCAGCAGCTTGGGCTACGGGGTATACGAGCAGTACTTC. Translation gives CASSLGYGVYEQYF.

The chain links TRBV4-1 to TRBJ2-5, with TRBD2 as a possible D gene (5 bases). The germline CDR1 and CDR2 sequences are MGHRA and YSYEKL. Trimming pared 1 base from V and 5 bases from J, leaving 11 bases between. The CDR3 is made up of 14 amino acids. CDR3 sequence reads: CASSQVVWEETQYF. CDR3 nucleotides: TGCGCCAGCAGCCAAGTAGTATGGGAGGAGACCCAGTACTTC.

V is TRBV29-1 and J is TRBJ2-7, with 12 bases identical to TRBD2. Trimming removed 3 bases from V and 6 bases from J; junction bases left unmatched: 6. This CDR3 spans 14 amino acids. Germline V gene lookup returns CDR1 SQVTM and CDR2 ANQGSEA. The CDR3 loop reads CSVDMTSGRGEQYF. For the CDR3, the DNA is TGCAGCGTTGACATGACTAGCGGGAGAGGCGAGCAGTACTTC.

The chain recombines TRBV7-9 with TRBJ2-7; 10 nucleotides line up with TRBD1. CDR3 length: 16 residues. Germline assignment: CDR1 SEHNR and CDR2 FQNEAQ (reference sequence). Trimming cost V 2 bases and J 4 bases; bases outside gene matches: 8. The CDR3 DNA follows: TGTGCCAGCAGCTTACCGTGGACAGGGGGACAATACGAGCAGTACTTC. It encodes CASSLPWTGGQYEQYF.

CDR3 sequence (DNA): TGTGCCTGGCTAAGCGACACAGATACGCAGTATTTT. Translation: CAWLSDTDTQYF. J is TRBJ2-3 and V is TRBV30; D not resolved. Germline V gene data show CDR1 as GTSNPN and CDR2 as SVGIG (reference sequence). Trimming stripped 5 bases from V and 2 bases from J, with 8 bases between. This CDR3 spans 12 amino acids.

The chain combines TRBV6-1 with TRBJ2-7; 10 bases are shared with TRBD2. Germline CDR1 reads MNHNS; CDR2 reads SASEGT. The junction had 8 bases not matched to a gene; V was cut back by 4 bases and J by 2 bases. The CDR3 sequence is 16 residues long. CDR3 sequence: CASSVRWTSGPYEQYF. As DNA, the CDR3 is TGTGCCAGCAGTGTCCGTTGGACTAGCGGCCCCTACGAGCAGTACTTC.

CDR3 loop: CASRDKPDSGTEAFF. The CDR3 DNA reads as TGTGCCAGCAGAGACAAACCGGACTCGGGCACTGAAGCTTTCTTT. The genes are TRBV6-5 and TRBJ1-1; no definite D call. The CDR3 loop spans 15 amino acids. The ends were cut back, 6 bases at V and 4 bases at J, with 18 bases in the middle. Per germline, CDR1 MNHEY and CDR2 SVGAGI.

J is TRBJ2-2 and V is TRBV29-1; D may be TRBD1 or TRBD2 (5 bases each). The ends were cut back, 4 bases at V and 5 bases at J, with 11 bases in the middle. The CDR3 loop spans 13 amino acids. The germline V gene has CDR1 SQVTM and CDR2 ANQGSEA. CDR3 coding DNA: TGCAGCGTTGTGGGTTGGGGGACCGGGGAGCTGTTTTTT. Protein: CSVVGWGTGELFF.

The chain joins TRBV27 to TRBJ2-2, with D possibly matching TRBD1 (5 bases). There are 14 residues in the CDR3. Trimming shortened V by 6 bases and J by 2 bases, and 10 bases separated the two germline ends. Germline V CDR1 and CDR2: MNHEY, SMNVEV (reference sequence). Here the CDR3 reads CASRGPKNTGELFF. The CDR3 DNA is TGTGCCAGCAGGGGGCCGAAAAACACCGGGGAGCTGTTTTTT.

Concerning this clone itself: In the same sample, other DNA sequences code for this CDR3. This chain connects TRBV27 to TRBJ1-3, with a weak D call TRBD1 (5 bases). Germline assignment: CDR1 MNHEY and CDR2 SMNVEV (reference sequence). CDR3 length: 16 residues. The ends were cut back, 0 bases at V and 0 bases at J, with 9 bases in the middle. The CDR3 is CASSLSAGFSGNTIYF. Here the CDR3 DNA reads TGTGCCAGCAGTTTATCGGCAGGGTTCTCTGGAAACACCATATATTTT.